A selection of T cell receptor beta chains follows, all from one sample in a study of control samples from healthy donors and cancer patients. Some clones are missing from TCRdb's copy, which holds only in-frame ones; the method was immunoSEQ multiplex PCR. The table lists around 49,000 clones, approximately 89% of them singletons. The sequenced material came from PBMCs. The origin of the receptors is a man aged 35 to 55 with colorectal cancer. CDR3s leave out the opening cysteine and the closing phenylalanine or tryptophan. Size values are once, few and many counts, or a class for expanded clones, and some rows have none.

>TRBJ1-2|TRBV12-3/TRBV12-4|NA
ASTVEGVYGYT
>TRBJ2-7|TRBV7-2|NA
ASSLAVGEEYEQY
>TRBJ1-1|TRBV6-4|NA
ASPPRGTEAF
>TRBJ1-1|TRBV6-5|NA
ASSYGAGALEAF
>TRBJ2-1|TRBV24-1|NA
ATSDPTGYNEQF
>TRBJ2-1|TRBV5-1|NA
ASSSTRDSSYNEQF
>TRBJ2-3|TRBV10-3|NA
AISWTSGTTDTQY
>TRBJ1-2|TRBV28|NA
ASSRSQGAVDGYT
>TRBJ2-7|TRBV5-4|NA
ASSLRLAGSSSYEQY
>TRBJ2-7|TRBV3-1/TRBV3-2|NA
ASSREGTSGYYEQY
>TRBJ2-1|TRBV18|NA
ASSPPGELEQF
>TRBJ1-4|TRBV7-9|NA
ASSLPQEGVGEKLF
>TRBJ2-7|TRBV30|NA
AWSLPTSGGSYEQY
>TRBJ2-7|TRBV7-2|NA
ASSPVGLAGTYEQY
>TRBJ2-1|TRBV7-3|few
ASSQGPLRVQF
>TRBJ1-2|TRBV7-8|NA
ASSFDNRGLPYGYT
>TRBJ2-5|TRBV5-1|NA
ASSVQPGGSPQETQY
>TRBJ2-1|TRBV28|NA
ASSQPGLAGEGEQF
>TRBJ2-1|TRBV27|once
ASSWGSYNEQF
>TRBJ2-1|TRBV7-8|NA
ASSPQTIGSYNEQF
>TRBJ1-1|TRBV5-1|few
ASSLDRPNTEAF
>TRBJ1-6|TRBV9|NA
ASSVASGRGNSPLH
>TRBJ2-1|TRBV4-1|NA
ASSQATVNNEQF
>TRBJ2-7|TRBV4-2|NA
ASSLKIDTSYEQY
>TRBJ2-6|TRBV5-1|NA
ASSADRGLYGANVLT
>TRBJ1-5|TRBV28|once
ASSLRSPHGTGDDQPQH
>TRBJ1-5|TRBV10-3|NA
AISDSREGNQPQH
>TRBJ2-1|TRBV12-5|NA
ASAERGEYNEQF
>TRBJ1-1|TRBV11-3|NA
ASSWGQNTEAF
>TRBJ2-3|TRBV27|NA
ASSWSSVGTDTQY
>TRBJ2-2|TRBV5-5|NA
ASIPYGTNTGELF
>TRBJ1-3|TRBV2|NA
ASKLSGNTIY
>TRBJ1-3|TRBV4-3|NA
ASSQDPQGSGNTIY
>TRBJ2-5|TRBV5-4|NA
ASSFGSQETQY
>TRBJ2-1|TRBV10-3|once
AISDGGRGVYNEQF
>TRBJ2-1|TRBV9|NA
ASSVAGSDNEQF
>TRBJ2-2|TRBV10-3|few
AIRAGVTGELF
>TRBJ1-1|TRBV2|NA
ATSRQNTEAF
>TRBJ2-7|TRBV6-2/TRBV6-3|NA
ASSWTEMREQY
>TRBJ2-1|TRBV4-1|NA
ASSQFYRDRGRIEQF
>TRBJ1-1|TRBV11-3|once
ASSSPVGQGRTEAF
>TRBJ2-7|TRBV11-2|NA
ASSLETDYEQY
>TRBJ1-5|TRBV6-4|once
ASSGQAYNQPQH
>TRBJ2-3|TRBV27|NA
ASSRRDRSTDTQY
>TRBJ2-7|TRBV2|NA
ASSQTGGGYEQY
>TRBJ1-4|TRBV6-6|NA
ASSGEGRWNEKLF
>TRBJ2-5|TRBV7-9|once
ASNPIAGADQETQY
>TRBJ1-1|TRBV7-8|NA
ASSLAREPEAF
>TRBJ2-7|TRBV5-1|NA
ASSSSLAGGPYEQY
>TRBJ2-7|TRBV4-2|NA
ASSQFLTGVSYEQY
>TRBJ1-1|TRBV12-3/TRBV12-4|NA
ASSRAANTEAF
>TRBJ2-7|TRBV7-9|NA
ASSASGRSYEQY
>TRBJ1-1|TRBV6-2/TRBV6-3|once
ASSYNRYGTLNTEAF
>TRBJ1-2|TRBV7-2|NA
ASSAITGQSGYGYT
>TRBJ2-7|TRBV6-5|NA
ASIRNSYEQY
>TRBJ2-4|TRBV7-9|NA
ASSLGTVPKNIQY
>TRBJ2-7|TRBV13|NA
ASSFSLATRAYEQY
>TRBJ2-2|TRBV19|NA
ASSSGVTGELF